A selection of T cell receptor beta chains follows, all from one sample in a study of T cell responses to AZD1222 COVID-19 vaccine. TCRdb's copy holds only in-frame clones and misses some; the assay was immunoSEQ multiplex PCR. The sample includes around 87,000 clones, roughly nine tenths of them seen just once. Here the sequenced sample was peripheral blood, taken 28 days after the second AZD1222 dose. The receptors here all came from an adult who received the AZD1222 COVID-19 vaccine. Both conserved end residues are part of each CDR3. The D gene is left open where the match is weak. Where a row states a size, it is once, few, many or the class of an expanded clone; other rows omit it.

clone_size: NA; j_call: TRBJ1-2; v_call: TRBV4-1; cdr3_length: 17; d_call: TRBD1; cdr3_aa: CASSQDRGTITNYGYTF; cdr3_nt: TGCGCCAGCAGCCAAGACAGGGGGACGATAACGAACTATGGCTACACCTTC
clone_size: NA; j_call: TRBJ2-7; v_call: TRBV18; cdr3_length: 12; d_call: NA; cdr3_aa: CASSPSRDEQYF; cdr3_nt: TGTGCCAGCTCACCAAGCAGGGACGAGCAGTACTTC
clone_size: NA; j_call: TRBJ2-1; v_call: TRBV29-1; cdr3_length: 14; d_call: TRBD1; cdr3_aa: CSVKTGGIYNEQFF; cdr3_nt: TGCAGCGTCAAGACAGGGGGCATCTACAATGAGCAGTTCTTC
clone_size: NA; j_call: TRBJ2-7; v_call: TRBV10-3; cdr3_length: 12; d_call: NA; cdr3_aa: CAISEIGGEQYF; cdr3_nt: TGTGCCATCAGTGAGATAGGGGGCGAGCAGTACTTC
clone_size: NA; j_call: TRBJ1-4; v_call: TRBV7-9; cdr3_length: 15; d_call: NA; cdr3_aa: CASRSLGGSNEKLFF; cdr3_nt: TGTGCCAGCAGGTCCCTCGGGGGATCTAATGAAAAACTGTTTTTT
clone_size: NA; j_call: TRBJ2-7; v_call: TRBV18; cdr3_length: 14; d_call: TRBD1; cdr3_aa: CASSEQGALYEQYF; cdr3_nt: TGTGCCAGCTCAGAACAGGGGGCTCTGTACGAGCAGTACTTC
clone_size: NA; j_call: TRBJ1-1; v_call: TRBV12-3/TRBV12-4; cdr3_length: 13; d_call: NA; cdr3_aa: CASSLYGNTEAFF; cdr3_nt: TGTGCCAGCAGTTTATATGGGAACACTGAAGCTTTCTTT
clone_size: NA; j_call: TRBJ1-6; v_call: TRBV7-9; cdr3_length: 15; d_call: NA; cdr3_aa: CASRPPEGLNSPLHF; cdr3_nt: TGTGCCAGCAGGCCACCGGAGGGCCTCAATTCACCCCTCCACTTT
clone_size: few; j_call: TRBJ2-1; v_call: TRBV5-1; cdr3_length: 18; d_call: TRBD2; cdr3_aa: CASSRGLATLSSYNEQFF; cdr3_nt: TGCGCCAGCAGCCGTGGACTAGCGACCTTAAGCTCCTACAATGAGCAGTTCTTC
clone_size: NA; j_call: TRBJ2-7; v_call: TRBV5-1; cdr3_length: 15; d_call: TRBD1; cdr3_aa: CASSLAVGQGFEQYF; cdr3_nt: TGCGCCAGCAGCTTGGCCGTCGGACAGGGTTTCGAGCAGTACTTC
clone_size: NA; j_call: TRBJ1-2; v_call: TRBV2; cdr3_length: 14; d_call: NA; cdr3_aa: CASSEGTPSYGYTF; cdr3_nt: TGTGCCAGCAGTGAGGGGACTCCCAGCTATGGCTACACCTTC
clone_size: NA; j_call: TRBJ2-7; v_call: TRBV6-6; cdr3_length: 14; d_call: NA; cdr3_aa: CASSSPGLPGEQYF; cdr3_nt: TGTGCCAGCAGTTCCCCGGGACTCCCCGGTGAGCAGTACTTC
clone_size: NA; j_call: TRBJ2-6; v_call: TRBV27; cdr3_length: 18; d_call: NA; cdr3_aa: CASSLMGGQFSGANVLTF; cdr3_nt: TGTGCCAGCAGTTTGATGGGAGGACAGTTCTCTGGGGCCAACGTCCTGACTTTC
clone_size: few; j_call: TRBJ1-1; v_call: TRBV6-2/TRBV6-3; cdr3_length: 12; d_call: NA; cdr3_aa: CASSTGSTEAFF; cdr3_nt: TGTGCCAGCAGTACAGGGAGCACTGAAGCTTTCTTT
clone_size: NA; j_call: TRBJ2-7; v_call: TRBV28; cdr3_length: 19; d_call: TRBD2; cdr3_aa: CASSLPRTSGRRSSYEQYF; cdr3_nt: TGTGCCAGCAGTTTACCGCGGACTAGCGGGAGAAGGAGCTCCTACGAGCAGTACTTC
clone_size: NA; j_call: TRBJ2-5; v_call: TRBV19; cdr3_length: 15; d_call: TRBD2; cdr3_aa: CASRGGTSRQETQYF; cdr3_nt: TGTGCCAGTAGAGGGGGGACTAGCCGGCAAGAGACCCAGTACTTC
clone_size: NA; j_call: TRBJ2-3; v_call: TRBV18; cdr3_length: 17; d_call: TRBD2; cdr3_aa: CASSPPRLAGSTDTQYF; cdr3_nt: TGTGCCAGCTCACCACCGCGCCTAGCGGGGAGCACAGATACGCAGTATTTT
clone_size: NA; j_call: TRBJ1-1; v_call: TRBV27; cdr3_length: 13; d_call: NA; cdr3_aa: CASSFRSDTEAFF; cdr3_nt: TGTGCCAGCAGTTTCCGATCGGACACTGAAGCTTTCTTT
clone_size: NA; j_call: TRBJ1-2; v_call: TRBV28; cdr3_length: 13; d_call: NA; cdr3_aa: CASSLTHPNGYTF; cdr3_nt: TGTGCCAGCAGTTTAACCCACCCAAATGGCTACACCTTC
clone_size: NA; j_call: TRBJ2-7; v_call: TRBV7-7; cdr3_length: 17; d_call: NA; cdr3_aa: CASSLVRGGARSYEQYF; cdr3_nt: TGTGCTAGCAGCTTAGTACGCGGAGGGGCGAGAAGCTACGAGCAGTACTTC
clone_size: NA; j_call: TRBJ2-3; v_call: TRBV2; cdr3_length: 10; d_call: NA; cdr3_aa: CASTTDTQYF; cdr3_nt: TGTGCCAGCACCACAGATACGCAGTATTTT
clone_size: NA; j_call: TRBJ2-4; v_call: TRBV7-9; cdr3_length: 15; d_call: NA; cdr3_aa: CASSQTGTRGHIQYF; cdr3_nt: TGTGCCAGCAGCCAAACCGGGACCCGCGGTCACATTCAGTACTTC
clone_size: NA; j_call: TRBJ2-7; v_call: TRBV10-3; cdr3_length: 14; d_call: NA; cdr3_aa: CAIGEEGAYYEQYF; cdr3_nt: TGTGCCATCGGGGAGGAGGGGGCTTACTACGAGCAGTACTTC
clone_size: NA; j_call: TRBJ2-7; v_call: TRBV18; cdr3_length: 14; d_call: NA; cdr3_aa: CASSPQLRSYEQYF; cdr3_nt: TGTGCCAGCTCACCACAGCTGAGGTCCTACGAGCAGTACTTC
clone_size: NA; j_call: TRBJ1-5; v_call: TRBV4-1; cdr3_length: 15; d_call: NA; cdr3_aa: CASSQDGRGNQPQHF; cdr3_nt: TGCGCCAGCAGCCAAGACGGCAGGGGAAATCAGCCCCAGCATTTT
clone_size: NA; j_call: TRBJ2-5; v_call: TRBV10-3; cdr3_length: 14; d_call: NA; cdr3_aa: CAISVGGGVETQYF; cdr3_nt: TGTGCCATCAGTGTCGGCGGCGGGGTAGAGACCCAGTACTTC
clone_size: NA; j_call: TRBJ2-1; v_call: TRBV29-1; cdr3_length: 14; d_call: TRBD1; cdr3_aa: CSVVRGRLENEQFF; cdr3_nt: TGCAGCGTTGTAAGGGGGCGCTTGGAAAACGAGCAGTTCTTC
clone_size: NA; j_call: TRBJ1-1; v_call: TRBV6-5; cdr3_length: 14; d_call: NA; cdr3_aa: CASSYTGSNTEAFF; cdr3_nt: TGTGCCAGCAGTTACACAGGGTCGAACACTGAAGCTTTCTTT
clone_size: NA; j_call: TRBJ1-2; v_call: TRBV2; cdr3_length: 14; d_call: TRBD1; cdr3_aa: CASSTGGANRGYTF; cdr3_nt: TGTGCCAGCAGCACAGGGGGCGCGAATAGGGGCTACACCTTC